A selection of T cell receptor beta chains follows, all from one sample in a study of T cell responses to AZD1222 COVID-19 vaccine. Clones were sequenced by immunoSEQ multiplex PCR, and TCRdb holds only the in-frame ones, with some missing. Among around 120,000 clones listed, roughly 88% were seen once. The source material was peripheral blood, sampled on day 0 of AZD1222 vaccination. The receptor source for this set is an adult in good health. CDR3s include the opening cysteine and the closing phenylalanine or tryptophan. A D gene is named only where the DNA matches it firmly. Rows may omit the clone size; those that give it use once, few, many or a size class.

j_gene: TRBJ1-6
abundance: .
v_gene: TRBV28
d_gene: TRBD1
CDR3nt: TGTGCCAGCAAACTGGGACAGGCCAATTCACCCCTCCACTTT
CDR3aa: CASKLGQANSPLHF

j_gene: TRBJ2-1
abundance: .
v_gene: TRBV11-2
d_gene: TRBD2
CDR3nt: TGTGCCAGCAGCTTAGTCGGGGGGGCTGCGGATGAGCAGTTCTTC
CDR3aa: CASSLVGGAADEQFF

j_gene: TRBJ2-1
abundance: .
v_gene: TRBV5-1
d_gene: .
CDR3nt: TGCGCCAGCAGCTCGGGCCCCGGGGGACACAATGAGCAGTTCTTC
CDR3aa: CASSSGPGGHNEQFF

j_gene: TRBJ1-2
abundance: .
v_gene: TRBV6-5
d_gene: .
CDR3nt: TGTGCCAGCAGTTACCAGGGACGCCTGGGTTATGGCTACACCTTC
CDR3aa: CASSYQGRLGYGYTF

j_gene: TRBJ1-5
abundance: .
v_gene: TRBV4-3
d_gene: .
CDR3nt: TGCGCCAGCAGCCAAGATCGGGTTCGGCCCCAGCATTTT
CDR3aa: CASSQDRVRPQHF

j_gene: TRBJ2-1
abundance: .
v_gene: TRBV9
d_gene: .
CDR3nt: TGTGCCAGCAGCTCATCCGGGGCGCGGTACAATGAGCAGTTCTTC
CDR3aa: CASSSSGARYNEQFF

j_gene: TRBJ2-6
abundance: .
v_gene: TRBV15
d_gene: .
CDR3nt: TGTGCCACCAGCAGAGAACCCTTGGGAGGATTTAGCTCTGGGGCCAACGTCCTGACTTTC
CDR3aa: CATSREPLGGFSSGANVLTF

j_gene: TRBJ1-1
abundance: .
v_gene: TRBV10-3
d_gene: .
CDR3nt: TGTGCCATCAGCGGATTGGCGAACACTGAAGCTTTCTTT
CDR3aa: CAISGLANTEAFF

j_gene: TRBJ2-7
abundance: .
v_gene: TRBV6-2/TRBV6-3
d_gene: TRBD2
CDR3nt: TGTGCCAGCAGCCGGACTAGCGGGGGTTTCTCCTACGAGCAGTACTTC
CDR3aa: CASSRTSGGFSYEQYF

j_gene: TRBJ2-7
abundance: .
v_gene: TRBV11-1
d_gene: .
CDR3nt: TGTGCCAGCAGCTCCCGGACAGACCCCTACGAGCAGTACTTC
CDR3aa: CASSSRTDPYEQYF

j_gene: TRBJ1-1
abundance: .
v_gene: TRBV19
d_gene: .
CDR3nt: TGTGCCAGCCTGGGGGTTTACATGAACACTGAAGCTTTCTTT
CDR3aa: CASLGVYMNTEAFF

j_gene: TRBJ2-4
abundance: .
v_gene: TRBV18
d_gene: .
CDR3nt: TGTGCCAGCTCACCGATAGCCAAAAACATTCAGTACTTC
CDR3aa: CASSPIAKNIQYF

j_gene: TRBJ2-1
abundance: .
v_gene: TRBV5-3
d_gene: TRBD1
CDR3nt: TGTGCCAGAAGTCTTGACAGGGGGCTTTACAATGAGCAGTTCTTC
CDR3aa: CARSLDRGLYNEQFF

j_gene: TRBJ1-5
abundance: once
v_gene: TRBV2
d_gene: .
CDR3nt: TGTGCCAGCACGAACGATAATCAGCCCCAGCATTTT
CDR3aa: CASTNDNQPQHF

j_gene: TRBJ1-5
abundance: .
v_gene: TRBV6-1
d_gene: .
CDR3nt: TGTGCCAGCAGTGAAGTGGGGGGTGGGCAGCCCCAGCATTTT
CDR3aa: CASSEVGGGQPQHF

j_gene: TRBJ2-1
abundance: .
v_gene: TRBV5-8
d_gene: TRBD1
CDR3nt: TGTGCCAGCAGCTTGAGCGGGACAGGGATAGGAAATGAGCAGTTCTTC
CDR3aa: CASSLSGTGIGNEQFF

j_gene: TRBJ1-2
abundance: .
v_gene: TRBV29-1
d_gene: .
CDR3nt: TGCAGCGTTGAAAGAGACACAGGGACGGGTGGCTACACCTTC
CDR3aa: CSVERDTGTGGYTF

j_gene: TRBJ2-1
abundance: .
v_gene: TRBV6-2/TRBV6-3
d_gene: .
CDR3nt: TGTGCCAGCAGTCCGCGGCAATACAATGAGCAGTTCTTC
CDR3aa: CASSPRQYNEQFF

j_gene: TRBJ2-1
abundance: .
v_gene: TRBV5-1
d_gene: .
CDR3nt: TGCGCCAGCAGCTTTCAGGGGTTGTCGCACAATGAGCAGTTCTTC
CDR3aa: CASSFQGLSHNEQFF

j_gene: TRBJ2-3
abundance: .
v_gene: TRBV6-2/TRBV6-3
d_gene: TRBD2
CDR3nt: TGTGCCAGCAGTTACTCCCTAGCGGGGGGCCTAGATACGCAGTATTTT
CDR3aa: CASSYSLAGGLDTQYF

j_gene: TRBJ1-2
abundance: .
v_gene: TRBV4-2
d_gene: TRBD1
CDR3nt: TGTGCCAGCAGCCAAGAGACAGGGAACTATGGCTACACCTTC
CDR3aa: CASSQETGNYGYTF

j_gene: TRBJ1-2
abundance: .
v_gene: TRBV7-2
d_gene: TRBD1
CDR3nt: TGTGCCAGCAGCCCAGGACAGGGGAATGGCTACACCTTC
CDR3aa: CASSPGQGNGYTF

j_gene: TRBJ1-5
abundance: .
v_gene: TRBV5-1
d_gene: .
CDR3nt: TGCGCCAGCAGCTTGATTGGAGACGTGCTGGAGCCCCAGCATTTT
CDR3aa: CASSLIGDVLEPQHF

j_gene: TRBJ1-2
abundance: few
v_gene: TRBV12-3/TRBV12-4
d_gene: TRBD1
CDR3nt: TGTGCCAGCACCTTGACAGGGCGCTATGGCTACACCTTC
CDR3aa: CASTLTGRYGYTF

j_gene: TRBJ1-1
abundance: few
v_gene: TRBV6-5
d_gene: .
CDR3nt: TGTGCCAGCAGTTACCCGGGACTCTTTAACACTGAAGCTTTCTTT
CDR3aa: CASSYPGLFNTEAFF

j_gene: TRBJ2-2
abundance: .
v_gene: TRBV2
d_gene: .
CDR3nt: TGTGCCAGCAGGCGGGACGGCTACACCGGGGAGCTGTTTTTT
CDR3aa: CASRRDGYTGELFF

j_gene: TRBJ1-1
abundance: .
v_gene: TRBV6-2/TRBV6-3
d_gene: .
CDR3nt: TGTGCCAGCAGTTACTCTTTTGCTGCTTTCTTT
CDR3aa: CASSYSFAAFF

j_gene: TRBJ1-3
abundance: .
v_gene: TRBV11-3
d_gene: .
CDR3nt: TGTGCCAGCAGCTTAGGGACAGCCTCTGGAAACACCATATATTTT
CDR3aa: CASSLGTASGNTIYF

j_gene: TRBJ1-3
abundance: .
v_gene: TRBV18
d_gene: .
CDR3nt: TGTGCCAGCTCACATCCCCAAACTGGAAACACCATATATTTT
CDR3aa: CASSHPQTGNTIYF

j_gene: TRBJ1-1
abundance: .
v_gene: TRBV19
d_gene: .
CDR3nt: TGTGCCAGTAGTATCCTGGGAGGCAGGGAAGCTTTCTTT
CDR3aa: CASSILGGREAFF

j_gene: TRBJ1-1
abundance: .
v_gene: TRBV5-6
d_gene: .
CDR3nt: TGTGCCAGCAGCCGGGACCGCCGATTCAACGAAGCTTTCTTT
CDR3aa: CASSRDRRFNEAFF

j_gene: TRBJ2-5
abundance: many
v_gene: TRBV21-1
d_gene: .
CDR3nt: TGTGCCAGCAGCAAAGCCGAGCGTAGCGGGGGGACCGTAAGAAAAGAGACCCAGTACTTC
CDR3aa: CASSKAERSGGTVRKETQYF

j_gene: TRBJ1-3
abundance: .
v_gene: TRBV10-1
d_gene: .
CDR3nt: TGCGCCAGCAGTTGGGATTTACACTCTGGAAACACCATATATTTT
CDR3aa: CASSWDLHSGNTIYF

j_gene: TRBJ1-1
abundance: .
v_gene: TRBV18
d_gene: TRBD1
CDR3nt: TGTGCCAGCGGAGAGGGGGCGACTAACACTGAAGCTTTCTTT
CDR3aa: CASGEGATNTEAFF

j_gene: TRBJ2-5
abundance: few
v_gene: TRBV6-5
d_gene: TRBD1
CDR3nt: TGTGCCAGTTCGCAACAGGGGGCAGGGGAGACCCAGTACTTC
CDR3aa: CASSQQGAGETQYF

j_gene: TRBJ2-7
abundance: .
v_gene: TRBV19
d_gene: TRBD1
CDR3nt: TGTGCCACCCAGAAGAATCCCGGGACAGGGGGAAGCGAGCAGTACTTC
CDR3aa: CATQKNPGTGGSEQYF

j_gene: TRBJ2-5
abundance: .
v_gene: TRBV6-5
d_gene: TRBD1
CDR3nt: TGTGCCAGCAGAGGGACAGGGGGTCAAGAGACCCAGTACTTC
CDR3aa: CASRGTGGQETQYF

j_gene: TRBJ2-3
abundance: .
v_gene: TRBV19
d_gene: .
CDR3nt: TGTGCCAGTAGTTCAAAACCCTACAGCACAGATACGCAGTATTTT
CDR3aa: CASSSKPYSTDTQYF

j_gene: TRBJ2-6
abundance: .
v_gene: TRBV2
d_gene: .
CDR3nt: TGTGCCAGCAGTGGCGTGGGGTCTGGGGCCAACGTCCTGACTTTC
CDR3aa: CASSGVGSGANVLTF

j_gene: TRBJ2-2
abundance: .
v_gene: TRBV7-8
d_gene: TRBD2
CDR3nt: TGTGCCAGCAGCCTAAGGCCGGGACTAGCGGGGTCCGGGGAGCTGTTTTTT
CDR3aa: CASSLRPGLAGSGELFF

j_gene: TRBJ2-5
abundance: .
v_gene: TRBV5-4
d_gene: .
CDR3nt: TGTGCCAGCGCTTGGGAAGGGCGGGAGACCCAGTACTTC
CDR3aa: CASAWEGRETQYF

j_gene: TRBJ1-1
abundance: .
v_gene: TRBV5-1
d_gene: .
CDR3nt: TGCGCCAGCAGCTCTCGGGGCAGAACGAACACTGAAGCTTTCTTT
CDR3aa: CASSSRGRTNTEAFF

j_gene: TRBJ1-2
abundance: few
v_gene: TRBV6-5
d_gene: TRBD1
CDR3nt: TGTGCCAGCAGTTACGGATACGGGACAGTATATGGCTACACCTTC
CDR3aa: CASSYGYGTVYGYTF

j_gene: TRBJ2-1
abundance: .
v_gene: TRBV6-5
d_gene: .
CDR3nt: TGTGCCAGTCTCCCCGGGCCCAATGGCAATGAGCAGTTCTTC
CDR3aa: CASLPGPNGNEQFF

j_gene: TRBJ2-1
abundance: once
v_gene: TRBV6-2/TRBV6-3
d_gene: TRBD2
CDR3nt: TGTGCCAGCAGCATAGCGGGGGGGCCTAATTATGAGCAGTTCTTC
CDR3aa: CASSIAGGPNYEQFF

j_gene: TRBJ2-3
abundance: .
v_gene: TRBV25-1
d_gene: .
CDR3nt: TGTGCCAGCAGTGATATAGATACGCAGTATTTT
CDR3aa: CASSDIDTQYF

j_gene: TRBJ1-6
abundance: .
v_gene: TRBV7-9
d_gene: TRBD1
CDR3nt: TGTGCCAGCAGTCAAGAGACAGGGAATTCACCCCTCCACTTT
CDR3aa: CASSQETGNSPLHF

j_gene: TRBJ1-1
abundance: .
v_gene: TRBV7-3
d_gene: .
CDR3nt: TGTGCCAGCCAAGGGGCGGGGCTCACTGAAGCTTTCTTT
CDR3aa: CASQGAGLTEAFF

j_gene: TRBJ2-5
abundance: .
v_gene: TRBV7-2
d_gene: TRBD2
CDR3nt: TGTGCCAGCAGCTTAGGGGGACTAGCGGGGTACCAAGAGACCCAGTACTTC
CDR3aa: CASSLGGLAGYQETQYF

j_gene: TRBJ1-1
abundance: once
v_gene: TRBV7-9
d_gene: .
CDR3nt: TGTGCCAGCAGCTTAATGGGGCATGAAGCTTTCTTT
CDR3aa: CASSLMGHEAFF

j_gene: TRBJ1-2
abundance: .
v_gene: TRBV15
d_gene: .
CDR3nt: TGTGCCACCAGCAGAGATACGGAGGGGGAATATGGCTACACCTTC
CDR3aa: CATSRDTEGEYGYTF